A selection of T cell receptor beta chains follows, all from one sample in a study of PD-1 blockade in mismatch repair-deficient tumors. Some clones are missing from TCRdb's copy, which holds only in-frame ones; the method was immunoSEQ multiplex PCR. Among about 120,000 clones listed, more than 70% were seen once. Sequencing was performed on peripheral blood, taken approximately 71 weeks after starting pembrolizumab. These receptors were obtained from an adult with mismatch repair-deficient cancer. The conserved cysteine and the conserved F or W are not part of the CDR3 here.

CDR3aa: ASSPMRGGIYEQY
v_gene: TRBV7-2

CDR3aa: ASSPTGWGVAGTYEQY
v_gene: TRBV7-9

CDR3aa: AWSVYNEQF
v_gene: TRBV30

CDR3aa: ASQDTGKYNQPQH
v_gene: TRBV28

CDR3aa: ASSPLGQGYEQY
v_gene: TRBV19

CDR3aa: ASTTSRDGPYEQY
v_gene: TRBV27

CDR3aa: ASSLAGLAGGYEQY
v_gene: TRBV27

CDR3aa: ASSRGAPGSPTNEKLF
v_gene: TRBV19

CDR3aa: ASRGRLAGEGGELF
v_gene: TRBV6-4

CDR3aa: ASSKVKDTGADNGYT
v_gene: TRBV21-1

CDR3aa: ASSRSHQETQY
v_gene: TRBV11-1

CDR3aa: ASTLRGGANTGELF
v_gene: TRBV7-2

CDR3aa: ASSLGGDEQF
v_gene: TRBV7-9

CDR3aa: ASSQIQGLGELF
v_gene: TRBV4-1

CDR3aa: AISESVGSYNEQF
v_gene: TRBV10-3

CDR3aa: ASSQAKGTIAGELF
v_gene: TRBV14

CDR3aa: AWNSGGAGEKLF
v_gene: TRBV30

CDR3aa: ASSLPPRLAGGGNTQY
v_gene: TRBV7-9

CDR3aa: ASSLEPTGALWRATEAF
v_gene: TRBV5-1

CDR3aa: ASSQDGVDTGELF
v_gene: TRBV4-3

CDR3aa: ASSGLAGDEYRGQETQY
v_gene: TRBV21-1

CDR3aa: ASSVNRDPDHRWNTGELF
v_gene: TRBV2

CDR3aa: ASSYALAGVGHNEQF
v_gene: TRBV5-1

CDR3aa: ASSTPSAGGPNEQF
v_gene: TRBV9

CDR3aa: ASSYPATYNEQF
v_gene: TRBV6-6

CDR3aa: ASSPGQGMGETQY
v_gene: TRBV4-1

CDR3aa: ASSGRYNEQF
v_gene: TRBV19

CDR3aa: ATSRSQGSGNTIY
v_gene: TRBV15

CDR3aa: ASSLRPRQSTEAF
v_gene: TRBV27

CDR3aa: ASTSEGAPYEQY
v_gene: TRBV7-9

CDR3aa: ASSLGRGGSYEQY
v_gene: TRBV7-3

CDR3aa: AWSGQLNYGYT
v_gene: TRBV30

CDR3aa: AGNAPGETQY
v_gene: TRBV2

CDR3aa: AWSVGGWELF
v_gene: TRBV30

CDR3aa: AWSVGGNTEAF
v_gene: TRBV30

CDR3aa: ASSQDIGRSAQEAF
v_gene: TRBV4-1

CDR3aa: ASSLAGGATNEKLF
v_gene: TRBV7-9

CDR3aa: ASGQGGGYT
v_gene: TRBV21-1

CDR3aa: ASSLLTPDNEQF
v_gene: TRBV4-1